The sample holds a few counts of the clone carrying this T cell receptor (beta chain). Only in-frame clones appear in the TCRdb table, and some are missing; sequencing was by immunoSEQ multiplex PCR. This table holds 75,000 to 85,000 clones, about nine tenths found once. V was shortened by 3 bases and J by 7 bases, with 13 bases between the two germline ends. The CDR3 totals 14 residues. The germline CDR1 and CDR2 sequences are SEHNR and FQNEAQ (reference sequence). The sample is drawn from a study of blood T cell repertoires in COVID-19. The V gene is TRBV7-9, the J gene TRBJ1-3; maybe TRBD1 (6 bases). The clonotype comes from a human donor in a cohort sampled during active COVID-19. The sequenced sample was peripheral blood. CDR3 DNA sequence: TGTGCCAGCAGCTTCCAAGGGGGTGGGAACACCATATATTTT. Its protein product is CASSFQGGGNTIYF.